This TCR beta chain was identified in a study of OX40 agonist ivuxolimab in advanced cancers. V gave up 0 bases and J gave up 3 bases, with 8 bases separating them. CDR3 size: 14 residues. The germline V gene encodes CDR1 MNHNS and CDR2 SASEGT. Collection of blood occurred at baseline, at cycle 4 day 1, and at cycle 7 day 1. Some clones are missing from TCRdb's copy, which holds only in-frame ones; the method was immunoSEQ multiplex PCR. The sample contains 55,000 or so clones, 80% to 90% of which appear only once. The chain recombines TRBV6-1 with TRBJ1-2; D is possibly TRBD1 (5 bases). The sequence derives from an adult with an advanced solid tumor such as melanoma, head and neck, liver or kidney cancer. Sequenced material: CD4+ or CD8+ T cells sorted from blood, taken in a trial of the OX40 agonist ivuxolimab. The CDR3 nucleotides read TGTGCCAGCAGTGAAGCGCCGACAGACTATGGCTACACCTTC. It encodes CASSEAPTDYGYTF.